The sequence of this TCR beta chain was determined in a study of blood T cells in healthy people across ages. This clonotype was seen only once. The antigen is unknown. Study-level results: As age increased, TCR beta diversity per million T cells fell in a roughly linear fashion.

This CDR3 comprises 14 residues. Germline V gives CDR1 MNHNY, CDR2 SVGAGI (reference sequence). The junction had 10 bases not matched to a gene; V was cut back by 6 bases and J by 9 bases. Sample-barcoded 5' priming and a J-beta primer mix drove a second PCR of 7 to 11 cycles. In TCRdb, the 5' RACE reads were re-called with MiXCR into one record per CDR3 protein. Here the sample spans under 2,000,000 distinct CDR3 sequences, 49% being singletons. The receptor comes from a woman between 40 and 55 years old in good health. The sequenced material came from blood. This chain links TRBV6-6 with TRBJ2-1; 8 bases are shared with TRBD1. The CDR3 DNA follows: TGTGCCAGCAGCCTACCCGCAGGGGGCAGTGAGCAGTTCTTC. Its translation: CASSLPAGGSEQFF.